This passage covers 22 T cell receptor beta chains from one sample sequenced in a study of T cells in Graves' hyperthyroidism and ophthalmopathy. Authors of the study amplified TCR beta CDR3 regions from RNA transcripts. RT-PCR in the first round (using the HTBI primer set) targeted the TCR CDR3. TCRdb called the multiplex PCR reads again in MiXCR, with one record for every CDR3 protein. The sample contains around 350,000 distinct CDR3 sequences, about 18% of which appear only once. The sample taken for sequencing was blood. Source of these receptors: a woman under 30 with Graves' hyperthyroidism.

This clonotype was seen ten or more times. This chain joins TRBV20-1 and TRBJ2-7; D is perhaps TRBD2 (5 bases). The CDR3 totals 13 residues. Trimming stripped 3 bases from V and 2 bases from J, with 11 bases between. From germline, CDR1 is DFQATT and CDR2 SNEGSKA (reference sequence). CDR3 region: CSASVSGTYEQYF. The DNA of the CDR3 is TGCAGTGCTAGTGTATCGGGGACCTACGAGCAGTACTTC.

The rearrangement joins TRBV6-1 to TRBJ2-4; D might be TRBD2 (5 bases). The CDR3 spans 15 residues. The germline V and J ends were trimmed by 6 bases and 0 bases, with 12 bases remaining between them. Per the germline V gene, CDR1 is MNHNS and CDR2 is SASEGT. The CDR3 DNA reads TGTGCCAGCAGGACGGGAAGATTAGCCAAAAACATTCAGTACTTC. It translates to CASRTGRLAKNIQYF.

The V and J genes are TRBV28 and TRBJ2-7; 9 bases agree with TRBD1. The CDR3 extends over 15 amino acids. V dropped 2 bases and J dropped 4; count of bases not matched to a gene: 6. In germline, CDR1 is MDHEN, CDR2 SYDVKM. CDR3 amino acids: CASSLGGTGPYEQYF. The DNA for the CDR3 is TGTGCCAGCAGTTTAGGGGGGACAGGGCCATACGAGCAGTACTTC. The whole variable domain, filled in from reference TRBV28 and TRBJ2-7, reads DVKVTQSSRYLVKRTGEKVFLECVQDMDHENMFWYRQDPGLGLRLIYFSYDVKMKEKGDIPEGYSVSREKKERFSLILESASTNQTSMYLCASSLGGTGPYEQYFGPGTRLTVT.

This clonotype was seen many times. The chain joins TRBV20-1 to TRBJ2-7; 7 bases are shared with TRBD1. Germline CDR1 reads DFQATT; CDR2 reads SNEGSKA (reference sequence). The J segment lost 0 bases and the V segment lost 5 bases, leaving 1 base of the junction unmatched. This CDR3 spans 12 amino acids. CDR3 DNA: TGCAGTGCTTGGGACAGCTCCTACGAGCAGTACTTC. Its protein product is CSAWDSSYEQYF.

V usage is TRBV7-8 and J usage is TRBJ1-5; D is unclear. Trimming took 5 bases from V and 2 from J, leaving 16 bases between them. CDR3 size: 16 residues. In germline, CDR1 is SGHVS, CDR2 FQNEAQ. CDR3 nucleotide sequence: TGTGCCAGCAGCCGTGGTACGGTTGGGGGCAATCAGCCCCAGCATTTT. Its protein is CASSRGTVGGNQPQHF. Filled out from reference TRBV7-8 and TRBJ1-5, the complete variable domain reads GAGVSQSPRYKVAKRGQDVALRCDPISGHVSLFWYQQALGQGPEFLTYFQNEAQLDKSGLPSDRFFAERPEGSVSTLKIQRTQQEDSAVYLCASSRGTVGGNQPQHFGDGTRLSIL.

This clonotype was seen at least ten times. V gene TRBV27 combines with J gene TRBJ1-2, with 8 bases lining up with TRBD1. CDR3 length equals 14 residues. The V gene end was trimmed by 3 bases and the J gene end by 4 bases; junction bases not matched to a gene: 4. CDR1 and CDR2 (germline): MNHEY, SMNVEV (reference sequence). The CDR3 loop reads CASSFIDRGYGYTF. The CDR3 DNA reads TGTGCCAGCAGTTTCATCGACAGGGGCTATGGCTACACCTTC.

The genes are TRBV12-3 or TRBV12-4 and TRBJ1-1; 8 bases are shared with TRBD1. V shed 8 bases and J 11 bases; nucleotides not matched to a gene: 10. The CDR3 runs 12 residues. This CDR3 is CASGQGFHSAFF. CDR3 sequence (DNA): TGTGCCAGCGGACAGGGCTTTCATTCGGCTTTCTTT.

In its sample, this clonotype was seen many times. This chain uses TRBV18 with TRBJ2-7; D possibly corresponds to TRBD2 (5 bases). The CDR3 consists of 12 residues. Germline V gene data show CDR1 as KGHSH and CDR2 as LQKENI. Trimming stripped 5 bases from V and 7 bases from J, with 12 bases between. CDR3 protein: CASSTESGEQYF. The CDR3 DNA is TGTGCCAGCTCAACGGAGTCGGGGGAGCAGTACTTC. Drawing the rest from reference TRBV18 and TRBJ2-7, the complete variable domain is NAGVMQNPRHLVRRRGQEARLRCSPMKGHSHVYWYRQLPEEGLKFMVYLQKENIIDESGMPKERFSAEFPKEGPSILRIQQVVRGDSAAYFCASSTESGEQYFGPGTRLTVT.

The sample holds a few counts of this clonotype. The rearrangement links TRBV2 to TRBJ1-5, with a weak D call TRBD1 (5 bases). CDR1 SNHLY and CDR2 FYNNEI come from the germline V gene. The CDR3 loop spans 14 amino acids. Trimming pared 2 bases from V and 3 bases from J, leaving 8 bases between. CDR3 sequence: CASSEQGYNQPQHF. CDR3 coding DNA: TGTGCCAGCAGTGAACAGGGTTACAATCAGCCCCAGCATTTT.

This clonotype appeared many times. The chain carries TRBV11-2 and TRBJ1-1; 9 bases fit TRBD1. After removal of 6 bases from V and 3 bases from J, the junction contained 11 bases not matched to a gene. Per germline, CDR1 SGHAT and CDR2 FQNNGV. The CDR3 contains 16 residues. DNA for the CDR3: TGTGCCAGCAGAACATACAGGGGGCGCCTGGACACTGAAGCTTTCTTT. Residues: CASRTYRGRLDTEAFF.

About this clonotype: A much larger clone differs from this one at a single base, so this may be a read error. V and J are TRBV12-3 or TRBV12-4 and TRBJ2-2, with a weak D call TRBD2 (6 bases). This CDR3 is 14 amino acids long. The CDR3 is CASSLQGGTGELCF. DNA of the CDR3: TGTGCCAGCAGTTTACAGGGAGGCACCGGGGAGCTGTGTTTT.

The rearrangement joins TRBV6-5 to TRBJ1-3; TRBD1 matches 8 bases. V shed 4 bases, J shed 5 bases, and the junction held 7 bases outside the gene matches. The V gene's germline CDR1 is MNHEY and CDR2 SVGAGI. The CDR3 totals 15 residues. The CDR3 nucleotides read TGTGCCAGCAGTTTGACAGGGGAGGGTAGAAACACCATATATTTT. Its protein product is CASSLTGEGRNTIYF.

This clonotype was seen repeatedly, ten times or more. This rearrangement joins TRBV30 to TRBJ2-7; tentative D call: TRBD1 (6 bases). The CDR3 runs 13 residues. The V gene lost 6 bases and the J gene lost 4 bases, with 16 bases spanning the gap. Germline V CDR1 and CDR2: GTSNPN, SVGIG (reference sequence). The CDR3 DNA is TGTGCCTGTCACCGGGACAATCTTTACGAGCAGTACTTC. This gives the protein CACHRDNLYEQYF.

The chain couples TRBV2 to TRBJ2-5; D is uncertain. This CDR3 has 15 amino acids. Trimming pared 4 bases from V and 1 base from J, leaving 13 bases between. CDR1 and CDR2 from the germline V gene are SNHLY and FYNNEI. The CDR3, as DNA: TGTGCCAGCAGTGGTGTAGCTGGATCCCAAGAGACCCAGTACTTC. It specifies CASSGVAGSQETQYF.

This clonotype was observed a handful of times. V gene TRBV20-1 combines with J gene TRBJ2-5, with D perhaps TRBD1 (6 bases). Germline-derived CDR1 and CDR2 are DFQATT and SNEGSKA (reference sequence). The CDR3 has 14 residues. The V gene lost 5 bases and the J gene lost 2 bases, with 15 bases spanning the gap. CDR3 residues: CSAAPGTQQETQYF. The CDR3 DNA sequence: TGCAGTGCTGCTCCCGGGACACAACAAGAGACCCAGTACTTC.

The chain joins TRBV28 to TRBJ2-7; either TRBD1 or TRBD2 may fit D (6 bases each). Trimming took off 4 bases at V and 1 base at J, with 11 bases between the two ends. CDR1 MDHEN and CDR2 SYDVKM come from the germline V gene. There are 14 residues in the CDR3. The CDR3 region is CASSSRGGSYEQYF. DNA of the CDR3: TGTGCCAGCAGTTCTAGAGGGGGGTCCTACGAGCAGTACTTC.

This clonotype was recorded at least ten times. As DNA, the CDR3 is TGCAGCGCTGAGGGAAACTATGGCTACACCTTC. Translation: CSAEGNYGYTF. The rearrangement links TRBV29-1 to TRBJ1-2; D uncertain. CDR1 and CDR2 from the germline V gene are SQVTM and ANQGSEA. The V and J ends lost 7 bases and 2 bases respectively, with 8 bases between them. CDR3 size: 11 residues.

This clonotype was seen at least ten times. Here the CDR3 reads CASSSRPLRVANTEAFF. CDR3 DNA sequence: TGTGCCAGCAGTTCTCGCCCCTTAAGGGTAGCGAACACTGAAGCTTTCTTT. The chain combines TRBV6-5 with TRBJ1-1; D gene unclear. Germline V CDR1 and CDR2: MNHEY, SVGAGI. This CDR3 is 17 amino acids long. V shed 4 bases and J shed 1 base, with 19 bases lying between them.

This clonotype was counted only a few times. For the CDR3, the DNA is TGTGCCAGCAGCTCCACAGGGGTTTTTAACTATGGCTACACCTTC. Residues: CASSSTGVFNYGYTF. V usage is TRBV14 and J usage is TRBJ1-2; TRBD1 matches 7 bases. This CDR3 region has 15 residues. V lost 5 bases to trimming and J lost 1 base; unmatched junction nucleotides: 7. Germline V gene lookup returns CDR1 SGHDN and CDR2 FVKESK.

The rearrangement uses TRBV20-1 and TRBJ2-3, with TRBD1 identical over 12 bases. V lost 5 bases to trimming and J lost 7 bases; unmatched junction nucleotides: 10. The germline CDR1 and CDR2 sequences are DFQATT and SNEGSKA (reference sequence). The CDR3 is made up of 15 amino acids. The CDR3 bases are TGCAGTGCTGGATCCGGGACAGGGGGCGCACATACGCAGTATTTT. This sequence encodes CSAGSGTGGAHTQYF.

The sample holds many counts of this clonotype. The chain uses TRBV29-1 and TRBJ2-5, with TRBD1 as a possible D gene (5 bases). CDR1 SQVTM and CDR2 ANQGSEA come from the germline V gene. Trimming took off 8 bases at V and 4 bases at J, with 14 bases between the two ends. The CDR3 contains 12 residues. CDR3 nucleotides: TGCAGCCTGGTGGGAAGGGGAGAGACCCAGTACTTC. This codes for CSLVGRGETQYF. Full variable domain (outside the CDR3, taken from reference TRBV29-1 and TRBJ2-5): SAVISQKPSRDICQRGTSLTIQCQVDSQVTMMFWYRQQPGQSLTLIATANQGSEATYESGFVIDKFPISRPNLTFSTLTVSNMSPEDSSIYLCSLVGRGETQYFGPGTRLLVL.

This clonotype was counted a few times. This chain joins TRBV2 and TRBJ2-2; the D gene is possibly TRBD1 (6 bases). V dropped 4 bases and J dropped 6 bases, with 15 bases sitting between them. Germline assignment: CDR1 SNHLY and CDR2 FYNNEI. This CDR3 has 15 residues. The CDR3 DNA sequence: TGTGCCAGCAGTGCCTTACTACAGGGCCCCGGGGAGCTGTTTTTT. This sequence encodes CASSALLQGPGELFF. Full variable domain (rest looked up from reference TRBV2 and TRBJ2-2): EPEVTQTPSHQVTQMGQEVILRCVPISNHLYFYWYRQILGQKVEFLVSFYNNEISEKSEIFDDQFSVERPDGSNFTLKIRSTKLEDSAMYFCASSALLQGPGELFFGEGSRLTVL.